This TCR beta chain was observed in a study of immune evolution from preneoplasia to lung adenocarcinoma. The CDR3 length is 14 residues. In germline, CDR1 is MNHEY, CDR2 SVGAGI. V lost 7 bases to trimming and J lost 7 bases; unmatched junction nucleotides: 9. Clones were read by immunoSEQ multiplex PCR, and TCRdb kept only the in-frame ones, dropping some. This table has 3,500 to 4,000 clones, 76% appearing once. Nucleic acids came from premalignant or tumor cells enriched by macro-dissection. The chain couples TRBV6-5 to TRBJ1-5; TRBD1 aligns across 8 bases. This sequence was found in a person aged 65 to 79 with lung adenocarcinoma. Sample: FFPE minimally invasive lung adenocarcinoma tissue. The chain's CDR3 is CASIDRGYGQPQHF. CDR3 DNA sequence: TGTGCCAGCATTGACAGGGGATACGGACAGCCCCAGCATTTT.